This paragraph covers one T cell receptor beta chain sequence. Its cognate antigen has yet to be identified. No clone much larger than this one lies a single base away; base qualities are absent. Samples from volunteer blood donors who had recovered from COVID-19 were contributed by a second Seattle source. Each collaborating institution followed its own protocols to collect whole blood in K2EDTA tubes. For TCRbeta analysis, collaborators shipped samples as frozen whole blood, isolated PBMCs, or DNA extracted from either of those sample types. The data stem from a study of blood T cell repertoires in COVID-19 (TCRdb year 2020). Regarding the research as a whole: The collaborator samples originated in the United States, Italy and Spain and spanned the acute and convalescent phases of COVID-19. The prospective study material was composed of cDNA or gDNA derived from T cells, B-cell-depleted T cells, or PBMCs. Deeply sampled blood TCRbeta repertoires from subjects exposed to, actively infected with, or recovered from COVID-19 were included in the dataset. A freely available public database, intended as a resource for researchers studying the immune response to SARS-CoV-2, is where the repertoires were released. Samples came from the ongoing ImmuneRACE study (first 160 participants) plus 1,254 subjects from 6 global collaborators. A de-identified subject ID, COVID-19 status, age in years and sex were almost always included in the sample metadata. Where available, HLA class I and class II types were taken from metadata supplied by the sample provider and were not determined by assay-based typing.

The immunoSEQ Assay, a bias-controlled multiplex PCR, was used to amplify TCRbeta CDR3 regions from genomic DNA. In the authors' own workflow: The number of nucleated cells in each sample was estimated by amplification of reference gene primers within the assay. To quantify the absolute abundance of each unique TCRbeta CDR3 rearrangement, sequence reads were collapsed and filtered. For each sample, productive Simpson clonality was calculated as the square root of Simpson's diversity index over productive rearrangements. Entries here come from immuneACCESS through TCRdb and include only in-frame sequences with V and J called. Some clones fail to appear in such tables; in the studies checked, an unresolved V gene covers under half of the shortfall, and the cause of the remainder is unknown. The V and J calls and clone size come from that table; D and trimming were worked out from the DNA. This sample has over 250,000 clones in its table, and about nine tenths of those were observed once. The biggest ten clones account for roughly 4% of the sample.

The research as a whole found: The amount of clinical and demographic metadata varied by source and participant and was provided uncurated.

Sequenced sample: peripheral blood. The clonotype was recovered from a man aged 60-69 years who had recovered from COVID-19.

This receptor has the CDR3 CASSPNAGGPYNEQFF. The DNA sequence is TGTGCCAGCAGCCCAAACGCGGGGGGGCCGTACAATGAGCAGTTCTTC. The rearranged segments are TRBV9 and TRBJ2-1; 9 of the junction bases match TRBD2. CDR1 and CDR2, looked up from the germline V gene, are SGDLS and YYNGEE. For this chain, trimming is 4 bases at the V end and 4 bases at the J end, and the number of junction bases without a gene match is 9. From the cysteine up to the phenylalanine, the CDR3 has a length of 16 residues. Kept here is only the CDR3 DNA, which spans 48 bases and is read in frame from base 1. The variable domain in full, with residues beyond the CDR3 obtained from the reference TRBV9 and TRBJ2-1 genes, is DSGVTQTPKHLITATGQRVTLRCSPRSGDLSVYWYQQSLDQGLQFLIQYYNGEERAKGNILERFSAQQFPDLHSELNLSSLELGDSALYFCASSPNAGGPYNEQFFGPGTRLTVL.